This TCR beta chain was documented in a study of spatial heterogeneity in lung cancer. Study observations and caveats: In blood, ubiquitous expanded tumor TCRs appeared more at resection than follow-up.

The presence of a unique molecular identifier marked each TCR cDNA molecule. TCRdb analysed the 5' RACE reads with MiXCR anew, one entry per CDR3 protein. The table records about 25,000 distinct CDR3 sequences, 5.5% to 7% of them present only once. V was cut by 8 bases and J by 1 base, with 8 bases left in between. This CDR3 has 12 residues. Germline CDR1 is MDHEN and CDR2 is SYDVKM. This sample's time point: sample taken at primary tumor resection. The sequenced material consisted of unsorted whole RNA from tumor, nontumor lung or frozen PBMC. Samples came from 72 TRACERx patients with untreated early-stage lung cancer. The sample holds many counts of this clonotype. Its antigen remains unknown.

V usage is TRBV28 and J usage is TRBJ1-2; D uncertain. This TCR came from a male donor with early-stage non-small cell lung cancer. Specimen: PBMCs, collected at surgery. The CDR3 region is CASHIRNYGYTF. CDR3 coding DNA: TGTGCCAGCCACATCCGTAACTATGGCTACACCTTC.